What follows is one TCR beta chain and its context. Losses at the gene ends were 5 bases for V and 7 bases for J; bases not matched to a gene: 8. Looked up from germline, CDR1 is MNHEY and CDR2 is SMNVEV (reference sequence). The CDR3 totals 15 residues. Individuals aged about 18 to 95 years were recruited from approximately 24 US areas. Shortly before study entry, within 2 weeks, exposed participants had met a COVID-19 case. Here immunoSEQ multiplex PCR was the method, and the copy in TCRdb shows in-frame clones only, minus some. The sample includes almost 350,000 clones, around nine tenths of them seen just once. The entry originates in a study of blood T cell repertoires in COVID-19. Whole-study context: Sites in the United States, Italy and Spain provided acute and convalescent COVID-19 samples. Nucleic acid was either cDNA or gDNA, and it came from T cells, B-cell-depleted T cells, or PBMCs.

V gene TRBV27 combines with J gene TRBJ2-1; 10 positions agree with TRBD1. The sequencing input was PBMCs or T cells enriched from blood (not recorded which). The sequence came from a woman between 25 and 40 years old who had been exposed to COVID-19. The CDR3 DNA is TGTGCCAGCAGTGCTCCGACAGGGGGCTGGAATGAGCAGTTCTTC. This sequence encodes CASSAPTGGWNEQFF.